This TCR beta chain derives from a study of blood T cell repertoires in COVID-19. Looking at the study overall: COVID-19 samples from acute and convalescent phases originated in the United States, Italy and Spain. The cDNA or gDNA used as material had been derived from T cells, B-cell-depleted T cells, or PBMCs.

Trimming left V 0 bases short and J 3 bases short, with 11 bases between. CDR1 and CDR2 from the germline V gene are SEHNR and FQNEAQ (reference sequence). CDR3 length equals 15 residues. As handled by the study authors: Reference gene primer amplification in the assay estimated nucleated cell counts. Clones were sequenced by immunoSEQ multiplex PCR, and TCRdb holds only the in-frame ones, with some missing. V, J and clone size reflect that table, while D and trimming were determined from the DNA. This sample carries 100,000 to 150,000 clones, roughly 72% of them seen once, and the ten largest clones take more than 5.5%.

V usage is TRBV7-9 and J usage is TRBJ1-1; possible D gene TRBD1, 6 bases. The sequence came from a man in his fifties or sixties with acute or convalescent COVID-19. The sequenced sample was peripheral blood. In nucleotides, the CDR3 is TGTGCCAGCAGCTTAGCCGGCACAGGGTACACTGAAGCTTTCTTT. This encodes CASSLAGTGYTEAFF.